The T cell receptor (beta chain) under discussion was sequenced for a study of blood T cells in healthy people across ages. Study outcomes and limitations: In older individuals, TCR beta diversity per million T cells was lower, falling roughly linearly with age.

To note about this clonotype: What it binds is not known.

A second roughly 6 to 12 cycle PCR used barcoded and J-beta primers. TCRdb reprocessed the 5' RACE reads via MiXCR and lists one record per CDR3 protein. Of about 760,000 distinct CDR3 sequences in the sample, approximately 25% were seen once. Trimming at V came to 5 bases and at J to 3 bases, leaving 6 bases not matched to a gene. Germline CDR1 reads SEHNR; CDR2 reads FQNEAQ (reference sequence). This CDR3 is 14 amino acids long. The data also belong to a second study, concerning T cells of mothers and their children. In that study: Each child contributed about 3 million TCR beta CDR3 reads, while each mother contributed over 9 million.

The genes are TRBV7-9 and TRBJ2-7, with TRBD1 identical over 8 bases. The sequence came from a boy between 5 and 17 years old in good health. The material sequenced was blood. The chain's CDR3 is CASSPRQGNYEQYF. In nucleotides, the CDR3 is TGTGCCAGCAGCCCGCGACAGGGGAACTACGAGCAGTACTTC.